The 19 T cell receptor beta chains below were found in one sample sequenced in a study of graft-versus-host responses after intestinal transplantation. Here immunoSEQ multiplex PCR was the method, and the copy in TCRdb shows in-frame clones only, minus some. The sample has 35,000 to 45,000 clones, 90% to 95% seen once. These receptors have no identified antigens. The material was unstimulated CD8+ T cells sorted from spleen or lymph node cells, obtained before transplant. The receptors stem from a human donor who was the organ donor for an intestinal transplant.

The V call is TRBV15, the J call TRBJ2-5; D may be TRBD1 or TRBD2 (5 bases each). In germline, CDR1 is LNHNV, CDR2 YYDKDF (reference sequence). The CDR3 sequence is 14 residues long. V was clipped by 3 bases and J by 6 bases, with 14 bases between them. Here the CDR3 reads CATSSARGEQTQYF. The DNA of the CDR3 is TGTGCCACCAGCAGCGCTAGAGGGGAACAGACCCAGTACTTC.

The chain links TRBV19 to TRBJ1-1; D is unresolved. V shed 2 bases and J shed 6 bases, with 10 bases lying between them. The CDR3 is 13 residues long. CDR1 LNHDA and CDR2 SQIVND come from the germline V gene (reference sequence). CDR3 nucleotide sequence: TGTGCCAGTAGTATATTGGCCGGGTCTGAAGCTTTCTTT. Its translation: CASSILAGSEAFF.

J is TRBJ2-1 and V is TRBV7-3; D possibly corresponds to TRBD1 (5 bases). Per germline, CDR1 SGHTA and CDR2 FQGTGA. The CDR3 is made up of 14 amino acids. V gave up 1 base and J gave up 2 bases, with 6 bases separating them. CDR3 amino acids: CASSLIGAYNEQFF. The CDR3 DNA reads TGTGCCAGCAGCTTAATAGGGGCCTACAATGAGCAGTTCTTC.

The chain has TRBV29-1 and TRBJ1-2; 8 bases match TRBD1. V shed 8 bases and J 1 base; nucleotides not matched to a gene: 6. CDR3 size: 13 residues. Per germline, CDR1 SQVTM and CDR2 ANQGSEA. The CDR3 DNA is TGCAGCACAGGGACAGGATTTAACTATGGCTACACCTTC. Protein: CSTGTGFNYGYTF.

The chain employs TRBV5-1 and TRBJ1-3; D remains ambiguous. The CDR3 runs to 14 residues. Trimming left V 4 bases short and J 0 bases short, with 8 bases between. Germline values: CDR1 SGHRS, CDR2 YFSETQ. The CDR3 spells CASSPENSGNTIYF. As DNA, the CDR3 is TGCGCCAGCAGCCCCGAAAACTCTGGAAACACCATATATTTT.

The gene calls are TRBV19 and TRBJ2-1; no reliable D call. Deletions cut 1 base from V and 0 bases from J, with 4 bases between. The CDR3 runs 14 residues. Germline CDR1 LNHDA, CDR2 SQIVND (reference sequence). This CDR3 reads CASSIASSYNEQFF. The CDR3 nucleotides are TGTGCCAGTAGTATAGCATCCTCCTACAATGAGCAGTTCTTC.

V gene TRBV11-3 combines with J gene TRBJ2-2, with D unresolved. The CDR3 is made up of 12 amino acids. The germline V gene encodes CDR1 SGHNT and CDR2 YENEEA. V lost 1 base, J lost 4 bases, and 1 base lay in between. The CDR3 coding sequence is TGTGCCAGCAGCTTAGCCACCGGGGAGCTGTTTTTT. Amino acid sequence: CASSLATGELFF.

The chain has TRBV18 and TRBJ2-1; the match to TRBD1 covers 8 bases. The germline gives CDR1 KGHSH, CDR2 LQKENI. The CDR3 runs to 16 residues. V was pared by 4 bases and J by 6 bases, with 11 bases of the junction left unmatched. For the CDR3, the DNA is TGTGCCAGCTCACGGGGCCGGGACAGGACGTCCAATGAGCAGTTCTTC. It is translated as CASSRGRDRTSNEQFF.

This chain connects TRBV9 to TRBJ2-3; D gene unclear. CDR3 length equals 14 residues. V dropped 2 bases and J dropped 2 bases, with 9 bases sitting between them. CDR1 is SGDLS and CDR2 is YYNGEE in the germline V gene. CDR3 in amino acids: CASSVHTVTDTQYF. The DNA for the CDR3 is TGTGCCAGCAGCGTCCATACGGTCACAGATACGCAGTATTTT.

The V gene is TRBV7-2, the J gene TRBJ1-2, with 9 positions matching TRBD1. In germline, CDR1 is SGHTA, CDR2 FQGNSA. The CDR3 spans 13 residues. The ends lost 9 bases at V and 3 bases at J; junction bases unmatched: 5. CDR3 in DNA: TGTGCCAGTGAACAGGGGGCTGACTATGGCTACACCTTC. Translating gives CASEQGADYGYTF.

V usage is TRBV4-3 and J usage is TRBJ1-1; 7 nucleotides match TRBD1. This CDR3 has 17 amino acids. Germline V gives CDR1 LGHNA, CDR2 YSLEER. The J segment lost 0 bases and the V segment lost 0 bases, leaving 7 bases of the junction unmatched. Written as DNA, the CDR3 is TGCGCCAGCAGCCAAGATTTGGATCAGGGGGTGAACACTGAAGCTTTCTTT. It is translated as CASSQDLDQGVNTEAFF.

This clone was observed once. This chain uses TRBV7-8 with TRBJ2-3; TRBD1 is a possible D gene (5 bases). CDR1 and CDR2 from the germline V gene are SGHVS and FQNEAQ. Deletions cut 1 base from V and 0 bases from J, with 11 bases between. The CDR3 is made up of 16 amino acids. DNA of the CDR3: TGTGCCAGCAGCTTAGTGGACGGACATAGCACAGATACGCAGTATTTT. Its protein product is CASSLVDGHSTDTQYF. Full variable domain (outside the CDR3, taken from reference TRBV7-8 and TRBJ2-3): GAGVSQSPRYKVAKRGQDVALRCDPISGHVSLFWYQQALGQGPEFLTYFQNEAQLDKSGLPSDRFFAERPEGSVSTLKIQRTQQEDSAVYLCASSLVDGHSTDTQYFGPGTRLTVL.

This chain uses TRBV4-1 with TRBJ1-3; D might be TRBD1 (6 bases). The CDR3 is 15 residues long. Germline CDR1 is MGHRA and CDR2 is YSYEKL. V was trimmed by 4 bases and J by 4 bases, leaving 14 bases between them. The DNA of the CDR3 is TGCGCCAGCAGCCTCTGGGGGGGCCGAGGAAACACCATATATTTT. Amino acids: CASSLWGGRGNTIYF.

This clone has only one observation. V is TRBV7-6 and J is TRBJ2-7, with D perhaps matching TRBD1 or TRBD2 (6 bases each). The germline V gene has CDR1 SGHVS and CDR2 FNYEAQ. The CDR3 extends over 15 amino acids. The germline V and J ends were trimmed by 1 base and 0 bases, with 10 bases remaining between them. As DNA, the CDR3 is TGTGCCAGCAGCTTAGGACGGGGGCCCTCCTACGAGCAGTACTTC. Amino acid sequence: CASSLGRGPSYEQYF.

The genes are TRBV6-1 and TRBJ2-7, with TRBD2 as a possible D gene (6 bases). V shed 2 bases and J shed 2 bases, with 7 bases lying between them. Germline values: CDR1 MNHNS, CDR2 SASEGT. The CDR3 is made up of 13 amino acids. The DNA for the CDR3 is TGTGCCAGCAGTGAATGGGGGGCCTACGAGCAGTACTTC. It codes for CASSEWGAYEQYF.

The rearrangement joins TRBV4-3 to TRBJ2-7; 9 bases map to TRBD1. The J segment lost 2 bases and the V segment lost 5 bases, leaving 4 bases of the junction unmatched. CDR1 is LGHNA and CDR2 is YSLEER in the germline V gene. The CDR3 totals 14 residues. This chain's CDR3 is CASSGGTGTYEQYF. Here the CDR3 DNA reads TGCGCCAGCAGCGGCGGGACAGGGACCTACGAGCAGTACTTC.

This chain uses TRBV5-6 with TRBJ1-1; 8 positions match TRBD1. V lost 0 bases and J lost 0; bases outside the gene matches: 4. CDR3 length: 16 residues. Germline CDR1 and CDR2: SGHDT and YYEEEE. CDR3 sequence (DNA): TGTGCCAGCAGCTTGGAAGGACAGGGTGTGAACACTGAAGCTTTCTTT. This translates into CASSLEGQGVNTEAFF.

The chain links TRBV25-1 to TRBJ1-1; TRBD1 might be the D (6 bases). V was shortened by 1 base and J by 5 bases, with 14 bases between the two germline ends. From germline, CDR1 is MGHDK and CDR2 SYGVNS. The length of the CDR3 is 15 residues. The CDR3 sequence: CASSEFEGVWTEAFF. In DNA, the CDR3 is TGTGCCAGCAGTGAATTTGAGGGGGTCTGGACTGAAGCTTTCTTT.

The rearrangement joins TRBV13 to TRBJ2-1; TRBD1 matches 7 bases. This CDR3 contains 14 residues. CDR1 and CDR2 (germline): PRHDT, FYEKMQ (reference sequence). V dropped 0 bases and J dropped 4; count of bases not matched to a gene: 0. In DNA form, the CDR3 reads TGTGCCAGCAGCTTAGGCAGGGGGTACAATGAGCAGTTCTTC. Protein sequence: CASSLGRGYNEQFF. The whole variable domain, remainder taken from reference TRBV13 and TRBJ2-1, is AAGVIQSPRHLIKEKRETATLKCYPIPRHDTVYWYQQGPGQDPQFLISFYEKMQSDKGSIPDRFSAQQFSDYHSELNMSSLELGDSALYFCASSLGRGYNEQFFGPGTRLTVL.